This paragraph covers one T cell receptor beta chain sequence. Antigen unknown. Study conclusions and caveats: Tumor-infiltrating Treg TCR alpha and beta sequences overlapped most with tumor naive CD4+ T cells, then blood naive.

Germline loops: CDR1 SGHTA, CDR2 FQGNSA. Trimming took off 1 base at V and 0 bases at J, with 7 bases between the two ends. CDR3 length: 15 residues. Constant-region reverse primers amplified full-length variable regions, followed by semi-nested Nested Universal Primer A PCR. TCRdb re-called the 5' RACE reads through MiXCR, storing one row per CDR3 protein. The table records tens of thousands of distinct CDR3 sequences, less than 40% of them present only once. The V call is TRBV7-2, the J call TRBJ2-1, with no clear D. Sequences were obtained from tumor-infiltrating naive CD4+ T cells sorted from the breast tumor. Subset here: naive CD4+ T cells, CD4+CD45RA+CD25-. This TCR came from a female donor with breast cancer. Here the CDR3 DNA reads TGTGCCAGCAGCTTAGTCTACAGCTCCTACAATGAGCAGTTCTTC. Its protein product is CASSLVYSSYNEQFF.